This is a list of T cell receptor beta chains from one sample in a study of blood T cell repertoires in COVID-19. Method: immunoSEQ multiplex PCR; TCRdb's copy keeps in-frame clones and lacks some. The sample has about 430,000 clones, 75% to 90% seen once. Sequencing was carried out using PBMCs or T cells enriched from blood (not recorded which). Source of these receptors: a young man who had recovered from COVID-19. CDR3s include the opening cysteine and the closing phenylalanine or tryptophan. A D gene is named only where the DNA matches it firmly. Only part of the rows carry a size: once, few, many, or a class if the clone is expanded.

D gene,V gene,J gene,clone size,CDR3 protein,CDR3 DNA
-,TRBV4-1,TRBJ1-6,few,CASRLQGDYSPLHF,TGCGCCAGCAGGCTACAGGGTGATTATTCACCCCTCCACTTT
TRBD1,TRBV5-4,TRBJ2-1,-,CASSLAHGTGGYEQFF,TGTGCCAGCAGCTTGGCCCACGGGACAGGGGGTTATGAGCAGTTCTTC
-,TRBV28,TRBJ1-5,-,CANIIYRRRGWGYSNQPQHF,TGTGCCAATATTATATACAGAAGGAGAGGGTGGGGTTATAGCAATCAGCCCCAGCATTTT
-,TRBV1,TRBJ2-7,-,CTSSQDPDRAYEQYF,TGCACCAGCAGCCAAGACCCGGACAGAGCCTACGAGCAGTACTTC
-,TRBV19,TRBJ1-2,-,CASSYGGINYGYTF,TGTGCCAGTAGTTACGGGGGAATTAACTATGGCTACACCTTC
-,TRBV5-4,TRBJ2-5,-,CASTTANFQETQYF,TGTGCCAGCACAACAGCTAACTTTCAAGAGACCCAGTACTTC
-,TRBV10-1,TRBJ1-2,-,CASSDSTGLSYGYTF,TGCGCCAGCAGTGATTCGACGGGTCTTTCCTATGGCTACACCTTC
-,TRBV28,TRBJ2-3,-,CASSLSPPGKDTQYF,TGTGCCAGCAGTTTATCCCCCCCGGGGAAAGATACGCAGTATTTT
-,TRBV21-1,TRBJ2-4,-,CASSRHPWDIQYF,TGTGCCAGCAGCAGACATCCGTGGGACATTCAGTACTTC
-,TRBV30,TRBJ1-5,few,CAWSGGDYQPQHF,TGTGCCTGGAGCGGGGGGGACTATCAGCCCCAGCATTTT
-,TRBV11-2,TRBJ2-7,-,CASSLEAPAAGPPYEQYF,TGTGCCAGCAGCCTAGAGGCCCCCGCGGCGGGTCCTCCCTACGAGCAGTACTTC
TRBD2,TRBV6-5,TRBJ2-1,once,CASGGVAGGYYEQFF,TGTGCCAGCGGGGGGGTAGCGGGAGGTTACTATGAGCAGTTCTTC
TRBD1,TRBV18,TRBJ2-7,-,CASSPRDSTYEQYF,TGTGCCAGCTCACCACGGGACAGTACCTACGAGCAGTACTTC
TRBD2,TRBV7-2,TRBJ2-3,-,CASSDSSGTPRSADTQYF,TGTGCCAGCAGCGATTCTAGCGGGACTCCTCGAAGTGCAGATACGCAGTATTTT
-,TRBV18,TRBJ2-2,-,CASSPTIPPNTGELFF,TGTGCCAGCTCACCAACTATACCGCCGAACACCGGGGAGCTGTTTTTT
-,TRBV5-1,TRBJ1-2,few,CASSLAGNYGYTF,TGCGCCAGCAGCTTGGCGGGGAACTATGGCTACACCTTC
-,TRBV4-1,TRBJ2-1,once,CASSQEIARNEQFF,TGCGCCAGCAGCCAAGAAATAGCTCGAAATGAGCAGTTCTTC
-,TRBV6-6,TRBJ2-7,-,CASSRLEGEQTYEQYF,TGTGCCAGCAGTCGACTCGAGGGGGAACAGACCTACGAGCAGTACTTC
TRBD1,TRBV11-2,TRBJ2-1,-,CASSRPTGAYNEQFF,TGTGCCAGCAGCCGCCCGACAGGGGCGTACAATGAGCAGTTCTTC
-,TRBV3-1/TRBV3-2,TRBJ1-2,-,CASSQQGRWGYTF,TGTGCCAGCAGCCAACAGGGGCGCTGGGGCTACACCTTC
TRBD1,TRBV7-9,TRBJ1-2,-,CASSSETGGKEGYTF,TGTGCCAGCAGCTCCGAGACAGGGGGCAAAGAGGGCTACACCTTC
-,TRBV5-1,TRBJ1-1,-,CASSINRLSEAFF,TGCGCCAGCAGCATAAACAGGTTATCTGAAGCTTTCTTT
-,TRBV19,TRBJ1-5,-,CASRSTAIMPQHF,TGTGCCAGTAGATCCACAGCAATCATGCCCCAGCATTTT
TRBD2,TRBV7-6,TRBJ2-5,-,CASSLRLAGGPETQYF,TGTGCCAGCAGCCTGCGACTAGCGGGAGGGCCGGAGACCCAGTACTTC
-,TRBV2,TRBJ1-4,-,CASSEIRREKLFF,TGTGCCAGCAGTGAAATCCGGCGGGAAAAACTGTTTTTT
TRBD2,TRBV6-4,TRBJ2-2,once,CASSDSPGGPSGELFF,TGTGCCAGCAGTGACTCGCCGGGAGGCCCCTCCGGGGAGCTGTTTTTT
TRBD2,TRBV6-5,TRBJ2-4,once,CASSYAREGYIQYF,TGTGCCAGCAGTTACGCGCGGGAGGGTTACATTCAGTACTTC
TRBD2,TRBV28,TRBJ2-1,-,CASRIPGTSHAAVVF,TGTGCCAGTCGAATCCCCGGGACTAGCCATGCCGCCGTGGTCTTC
-,TRBV21-1,TRBJ2-1,-,CAGEKGTSGYNEQFF,TGTGCCGGCGAGAAGGGGACTAGCGGCTACAATGAGCAGTTCTTC
-,TRBV19,TRBJ2-7,-,CASSIGPGNEQYF,TGTGCCAGTAGTATAGGGCCGGGGAACGAGCAGTACTTC
-,TRBV10-3,TRBJ2-3,-,CAISGGRGRADTQYF,TGTGCCATCAGTGGAGGAAGGGGGAGAGCAGATACGCAGTATTTT
-,TRBV27,TRBJ1-2,-,CASSLSWGSSGYTF,TGTGCCAGCAGTTTATCGTGGGGCTCAAGCGGCTACACCTTC
TRBD2,TRBV19,TRBJ2-7,once,CASSMGLAGVNEQYF,TGTGCCAGTAGTATGGGACTAGCGGGAGTGAATGAGCAGTACTTC
TRBD1,TRBV25-1,TRBJ1-4,-,CASSAGTGTANEKLFF,TGTGCCAGCAGTGCCGGGACCGGGACAGCTAATGAAAAACTGTTTTTT
TRBD1,TRBV10-3,TRBJ1-5,few,CAIKAGQGINQPQHF,TGTGCCATCAAAGCGGGACAGGGAATCAATCAGCCCCAGCATTTT
-,TRBV19,TRBJ1-5,-,CASSAAGYGQPQHF,TGTGCCAGTAGTGCGGCAGGGTATGGTCAGCCCCAGCATTTT
-,TRBV11-3,TRBJ2-2,-,CASSLSTANTGELFF,TGTGCCAGCAGCTTGTCGACAGCGAACACCGGGGAGCTGTTTTTT
TRBD2,TRBV12-5,TRBJ2-5,-,CASGPGASGSETQYF,TGTGCTAGTGGCCCGGGGGCTAGCGGGAGTGAGACCCAGTACTTC
TRBD1,TRBV28,TRBJ1-2,-,CASSGQGVYGYTF,TGTGCCAGCTCGGGACAGGGGGTCTATGGCTACACCTTC
TRBD1,TRBV27,TRBJ1-2,-,CASGPTGGNYGYTF,TGTGCCAGCGGCCCGACAGGGGGAAACTATGGCTACACCTTC
-,TRBV28,TRBJ1-1,-,CASRRRVVTEAFF,TGTGCCAGCCGCCGCAGGGTAGTCACTGAAGCTTTCTTT
-,TRBV7-9,TRBJ1-3,-,CASRGAQGAENTIYF,TGTGCCAGCAGGGGCGCACAGGGCGCGGAAAACACCATATATTTT
-,TRBV7-2,TRBJ1-3,-,CASSKGVVGNTIYF,TGTGCCAGCAGCAAGGGAGTAGTAGGAAACACCATATATTTT
TRBD2,TRBV5-1,TRBJ2-7,once,CASSPTSGGAYEQYF,TGCGCCAGCAGCCCGACTAGCGGGGGAGCCTACGAGCAGTACTTC
TRBD2,TRBV7-6,TRBJ2-7,-,CASSPRRRGGRDEQYF,TGTGCCAGCAGCCCCCGCCGGCGGGGGGGAAGAGACGAGCAGTACTTC
-,TRBV28,TRBJ2-4,-,CASSLGALLISNIQYF,TGTGCCAGCAGTTTGGGGGCCCTCCTTATATCAAACATTCAGTACTTC
-,TRBV20-1,TRBJ1-4,-,CSASAVATNEKLFF,TGCAGTGCTAGTGCCGTTGCAACTAATGAAAAACTGTTTTTT
-,TRBV5-1,TRBJ1-1,-,CASSLNMNTEAFF,TGCGCCAGCAGCTTGAACATGAACACTGAAGCTTTCTTT
-,TRBV9,TRBJ1-1,-,CASSVVGESEAFF,TGTGCCAGCAGCGTAGTTGGAGAGTCTGAAGCTTTCTTT
TRBD1,TRBV28,TRBJ1-5,-,CASSLQHTGVGNQPQHF,TGTGCCAGCAGTTTACAACATACAGGGGTTGGGAATCAGCCCCAGCATTTT
TRBD1,TRBV3-1/TRBV3-2,TRBJ1-3,-,CASSQAYSDRAFGNTIYF,TGTGCCAGCAGCCAAGCTTACTCAGACAGGGCTTTCGGAAACACCATATATTTT
-,TRBV3-1/TRBV3-2,TRBJ2-2,once,CASSQDRLRTSGELFF,TGTGCCAGCAGCCAAGATCGACTCCGCACCTCGGGGGAGCTGTTTTTT
-,TRBV4-1,TRBJ1-3,-,CASSQDTVSGNTIYF,TGCGCCAGCAGCCAAGATACAGTCTCTGGAAACACCATATATTTT
-,TRBV20-1,TRBJ2-1,-,CSSPRGYEQFF,TGCAGTTCACCCCGGGGGTATGAGCAGTTCTTC